The T cell receptor (beta chain) described here comes from a study of blood T cell repertoires in COVID-19. The CDR3 totals 16 residues. Germline V gives CDR1 MGHRA, CDR2 YSYEKL. The V segment lost 0 bases and the J segment 0 bases; nucleotides outside the gene matches: 5. Sequencing was performed with immunoSEQ multiplex PCR; in TCRdb, only in-frame clones are kept and a portion is missing. The data show over 200,000 clones, roughly 87% seen once. Judged by abundance, this clone is medium-sized. This TCR came from a man aged 18 to 29 with acute COVID-19. Sequenced input: PBMCs or T cells enriched from blood (not recorded which). The chain is built from TRBV4-1 and TRBJ2-7, with TRBD2 identical over 7 bases. The chain's CDR3 is CASSQEKERGSYEQYF. As DNA, the CDR3 is TGCGCCAGCAGCCAAGAGAAGGAGCGGGGCTCCTACGAGCAGTACTTC.